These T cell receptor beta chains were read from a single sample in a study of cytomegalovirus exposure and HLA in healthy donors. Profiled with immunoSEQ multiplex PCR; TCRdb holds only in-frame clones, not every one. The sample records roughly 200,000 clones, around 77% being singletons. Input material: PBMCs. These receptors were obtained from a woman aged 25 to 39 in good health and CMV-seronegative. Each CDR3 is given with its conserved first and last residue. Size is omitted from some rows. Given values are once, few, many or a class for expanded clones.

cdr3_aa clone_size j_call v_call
CATSRDRGSSQPQHF - TRBJ1-5 TRBV15
CASSSQGSYTF - TRBJ1-2 TRBV28
CASSSTSGSYNEQFF - TRBJ2-1 TRBV5-1
CASITRSGGSDTQYF few TRBJ2-3 TRBV7-9
CASSLRGPTGYNEQFF - TRBJ2-1 TRBV7-9
CASSERQASGNTIYF few TRBJ1-3 TRBV19
CAISLSGGAAGEQFF few TRBJ2-1 TRBV10-3
CAGSEGAGGTYEQYF - TRBJ2-7 TRBV2
CASSEGGLVNTEAFF - TRBJ1-1 TRBV6-1
CASSLGDSLNTGELFF - TRBJ2-2 TRBV5-1
CAWSVLAGDIQYF - TRBJ2-4 TRBV30
CASSLWTEDTEAFF - TRBJ1-1 TRBV5-1
CASSRTSGNYEQYF - TRBJ2-7 TRBV19
CASSAYRGQNTEAFF few TRBJ1-1 TRBV18
CASSVVPSGVYEQYF - TRBJ2-7 TRBV9
CATWSRNTEAFF - TRBJ1-1 TRBV10-3
CASHETGHLYEQYF - - TRBV2
CASSQVVSTDTQYF - TRBJ2-3 TRBV18
CASSDGGRGGYNEQFF - TRBJ2-1 TRBV6-4
CASIEGIAYNEQFF once TRBJ2-1 TRBV2
CASSSLAGASNIQYF - TRBJ2-4 TRBV19
CASSLYRGTEAFF - TRBJ1-1 TRBV27
CASSHLGQMNTEAFF - TRBJ1-1 TRBV4-1
CSSSLAGTEAFF - TRBJ1-1 TRBV7-9
CASSTTGQGYGYTF - TRBJ1-2 TRBV28
CASAGQGNTEAFF - TRBJ1-1 TRBV5-1
CASSPSGTGVYNEQFF - TRBJ2-1 TRBV28
CASSLIRDRSYEQYF - TRBJ2-7 TRBV5-6
CASSLGGGGEQYF few TRBJ2-7 TRBV5-6
CASSIGHRGTEAFF - TRBJ1-1 TRBV19
CASSGTGANQPQHF - TRBJ1-5 TRBV7-2
CASRLTGGSYNEQFF few TRBJ2-1 TRBV6-5
CASSSSAGSYNSPLHF - TRBJ1-6 TRBV27
CASSLISGQGALGNTIYF - TRBJ1-3 TRBV28
CASSSTGSGIQYF - TRBJ2-4 TRBV13
CASSQAGGFEGDNSPLHF - TRBJ1-6 TRBV4-2
CASSTRSAPYNEQFF - TRBJ2-1 TRBV7-9
CALNPRMGGSHYGYPF - TRBJ1-2 TRBV30
CASSSQGTGHSPLHF - TRBJ1-6 TRBV5-1
CASSLAPPGQGAFYGYPF - TRBJ1-2 TRBV5-1
CSSSSDRGFGYGYTF - TRBJ1-2 TRBV7-9
CASSDAGQGAAQYF - TRBJ2-5 TRBV25-1
CASSLWGTGSNTEAFF once TRBJ1-1 TRBV28
CASRVSGMNTGELFF once TRBJ2-2 TRBV5-1
CASSPSPLLRYTEAFF - TRBJ1-1 TRBV7-8
CASSPTGNRVDGYTF few TRBJ1-2 TRBV14
CASSMGPGRGLSYEQYF - - TRBV19
CASSALTKEQFF - TRBJ2-1 TRBV19
CASSQELAGEFDKNIQYF - TRBJ2-4 TRBV4-1
CASGTGENTGELFF - TRBJ2-2 TRBV28
CASSLGLAGYNEQFF - TRBJ2-1 TRBV5-4
CASSEANQPQHF - TRBJ1-5 TRBV6-5
CAWSYFEGYEQFF - TRBJ2-1 TRBV30
CASSPGTGRPYEQYF few TRBJ2-7 TRBV27
CASSYTGGELYEQYF - TRBJ2-7 TRBV5-1
CASSWGGTGAEKLFF - TRBJ1-4 TRBV27
CSVDGGFPTYEQYF - TRBJ2-7 TRBV29-1
CASSGVLKATDTQYF - TRBJ2-3 TRBV2